The rows below give T cell receptor beta chains drawn from one sample of a study of T cell responses to AZD1222 COVID-19 vaccine. TCRdb keeps only in-frame clones here, not all; method: immunoSEQ multiplex PCR. This sample has 65,000 to 70,000 clones; roughly 85% occur once, and the top ten carry about 6.5%. Material: peripheral blood, obtained 28 days after the second AZD1222 dose. The receptor source for this set is an adult who received the AZD1222 COVID-19 vaccine. CDR3s include the opening cysteine and the closing phenylalanine or tryptophan. D genes are given only for firm matches. Only some rows state a clone size, as once, few, many or a class for expanded clones.

v_gene	j_gene	abundance	d_gene	CDR3nt	CDR3aa
TRBV4-3	TRBJ1-4	-	-	TGCGCCAGCAGCCCACTACGGGGAGTGGGGGATGAAAAACTGTTTTTT	CASSPLRGVGDEKLFF
TRBV4-2	TRBJ2-2	few	TRBD2	TGTGCCAGCAGCCAAGAACTCGCGGGGGGGCTTTCGGACACCGGGGAGCTGTTTTTT	CASSQELAGGLSDTGELFF
TRBV9	TRBJ1-1	-	-	TGTGCCAGCAGCGTACAAGGGGGAGAGGCTTTCTTT	CASSVQGGEAFF
TRBV30	TRBJ1-5	few	TRBD1	TGTGCCTGGAGTTCAGGACAGGGGGCGAAGCCCCAGCATTTT	CAWSSGQGAKPQHF
TRBV25-1	TRBJ1-2	-	-	TGTGCCAGCCGAGGACAGTCGACTGGCTACACCTTC	CASRGQSTGYTF
TRBV4-3	TRBJ2-2	-	-	TGCGCCAGCAGCCAAGCCCCGGCGGGGTCGAACACCGGGGAGCTGTTTTTT	CASSQAPAGSNTGELFF
TRBV5-1	TRBJ1-1	-	-	TGCGCCAGCAGCTTTGGACAGAACACTGAAGCTTTCTTT	CASSFGQNTEAFF
TRBV2	TRBJ2-5	-	-	TGTGCCAGCGCGGTGTACCAAGAGACCCAGTACTTC	CASAVYQETQYF
TRBV7-9	TRBJ1-2	-	-	TGTGCCAGCAGTTCGACCCCACCGCCCCCGGGTTATGGCTACACCTTC	CASSSTPPPPGYGYTF
TRBV28	TRBJ1-6	-	TRBD1	TGTGCCAGCAGGATCCCGGGACAGGATAATTCACCCCTCCACTTT	CASRIPGQDNSPLHF
TRBV6-2/TRBV6-3	TRBJ1-4	-	-	TGTGCCAGCAGCCACGGCTCAGGTGTCGGAAAACTGTTTTTT	CASSHGSGVGKLFF
TRBV19	TRBJ1-1	-	TRBD1	TGTGCCAGTAGTATTGGACGGGACAGCCCTATTAACACTGAAGCTTTCTTT	CASSIGRDSPINTEAFF
TRBV24-1	TRBJ2-5	-	TRBD2	TGTGCCACCAGTGACCCCAGGACTAGCGGAGGGGAGACCCAGTACTTC	CATSDPRTSGGETQYF
TRBV18	TRBJ2-7	-	-	TGTGCCAGCTCACCAGAGGCAAACGAGCAGTACTTC	CASSPEANEQYF
TRBV2	TRBJ2-2	-	-	TGTGCCAGCAGTGAAAATCGTGGAACCCAGGGGACCGGGGAGCTGTTTTTT	CASSENRGTQGTGELFF
TRBV6-5	TRBJ1-2	few	-	TGTGCCAGCAGCCCCGAGCGACACTATGGCTACACCTTC	CASSPERHYGYTF
TRBV5-5	TRBJ2-7	-	-	TGTGCCAGCCTGTCGGGGCCCGGATCTTTGAATTCCTACGAGCAGTACTTC	CASLSGPGSLNSYEQYF
TRBV10-3	TRBJ1-1	-	-	TGTGCCATCAGTGAGTCTTTCGGGGGTGAAGCTTTCTTT	CAISESFGGEAFF
TRBV5-1	TRBJ1-5	-	TRBD1	TGCGCCAGCAGCTTGGGACAGGGGGGCAATCAGCCCCAGCATTTT	CASSLGQGGNQPQHF
TRBV11-2	TRBJ2-3	-	-	TGTGCCAGCAGCCTCCTTGGGGCGGACACAGATACGCAGTATTTT	CASSLLGADTDTQYF
TRBV7-9	TRBJ1-1	-	TRBD1	TGTGCCAGCAGGCTCGAAGTAGGGGGCGCGGGGACTGAAGCTTTCTTT	CASRLEVGGAGTEAFF
TRBV15	TRBJ1-5	-	TRBD1	TGTGCCACCAGCAGACCGGGACAGGGATATAGCAATCAGCCCCAGCATTTT	CATSRPGQGYSNQPQHF
TRBV5-6	TRBJ1-3	-	TRBD1	TGTGCCAGCAGTTATAATCCGGGACAGAATCTTCTCCAAAGAAACACCATATATTTT	CASSYNPGQNLLQRNTIYF
TRBV4-3	TRBJ2-3	-	-	TGCGCCAGCAGCCAAGCGGCAGGGTATACCACAGATACGCAGTATTTT	CASSQAAGYTTDTQYF
TRBV28	TRBJ2-3	-	TRBD2	TGTGCCAGCGGGGGTAGCGGGGGACTCACAGATACGCAGTATTTT	CASGGSGGLTDTQYF
TRBV2	TRBJ2-1	few	TRBD2	TGTGCCAGCACCCCTGATGCTGGGGGGGGAAATGAGCAGTTCTTC	CASTPDAGGGNEQFF
TRBV4-3	TRBJ2-1	once	-	TGCGCCAGCAGCCATACCCACACCAGGGGTTACTCCTACAATGAGCAGTTCTTC	CASSHTHTRGYSYNEQFF
TRBV7-8	TRBJ2-3	-	-	TGTGCCAGCAGCTTAGGCAGGATGCCAGATACGCAGTATTTT	CASSLGRMPDTQYF
TRBV18	TRBJ2-6	-	-	TGTGCCAGCTCACCGGTCGGTGGCTCTGGGGCCAACGTCCTGACTTTC	CASSPVGGSGANVLTF
TRBV20-1	TRBJ1-6	-	-	TGCAGTGCTAGTTCAGGGGCGGATAATTCACCCCTCCACTTT	CSASSGADNSPLHF
TRBV12-3/TRBV12-4	TRBJ1-2	-	-	TGTGCCAGCGGGGGGGTAAACTATGGCTACACCTTC	CASGGVNYGYTF
TRBV29-1	TRBJ2-7	-	-	TGCAACGAAACAAGGAGAGACGGCGCCTACGAGCAGTACTTC	CNETRRDGAYEQYF
TRBV24-1	TRBJ1-2	-	-	TGTGCCACCAGTGATGTAACGGGTGGCTACACCTTC	CATSDVTGGYTF
TRBV6-2/TRBV6-3	TRBJ1-1	-	-	TGTGCCAGCAGTTTAGGGATCTTGAACACTGAAGCTTTCTTT	CASSLGILNTEAFF
TRBV5-1	TRBJ1-6	-	TRBD1	TGCGCCAGCAGCCCGACAGGGGGCAGGAATTCACCCCTCCACTTT	CASSPTGGRNSPLHF
TRBV20-1	TRBJ2-3	-	-	TGCAGTGCCCCCGGGATGGATACGCAGTATTTT	CSAPGMDTQYF
TRBV2	TRBJ2-7	medium-sized	TRBD1	TGTGCCAGCACCCCGGACAGGGGGCATGGCTACGAGCAGTACTTC	CASTPDRGHGYEQYF
TRBV28	TRBJ2-1	-	-	TGTGCCATAGCCGAAAGCTCCTACAATGAGCAGTTCTTC	CAIAESSYNEQFF
TRBV4-1	TRBJ1-6	-	-	TGCGCCAGCAGCCAAGTAGGGGATTCACCCCTCCACTTT	CASSQVGDSPLHF
TRBV5-1	TRBJ1-1	-	-	TGCGCCAGCAGCGTGCTGGGGGGGCAGAACACTGAAGCTTTCTTT	CASSVLGGQNTEAFF
TRBV5-4	TRBJ2-3	-	-	TGTGCCAGCAGCTTGGGGGGTAGGAGGGCGGGGACAGATACGCAGTATTTT	CASSLGGRRAGTDTQYF
TRBV7-2	TRBJ1-2	few	-	TGTGCCAGCAGCTTAGGGTGGGCCGCGGGAGACTATGGCTACACCTTC	CASSLGWAAGDYGYTF